One sample yielded the 10 T cell receptor beta chains listed below, sequenced in a study of blood T cells in healthy people across ages. The authors ran a second PCR of roughly 6 to 12 cycles using a sample-barcoded 5' primer and a J-beta primer mix. TCRdb reprocessed the 5' RACE reads via MiXCR and lists one record per CDR3 protein. The sample lists 500,000 to 700,000 distinct CDR3 sequences, about 30% seen once, with 15% to 18% in the top ten. Specimen: blood. All receptors derive from a woman of 80 years or more in good health.

This clonotype was seen at least ten times. The chain carries TRBV5-1 and TRBJ2-7, with 7 bases lining up with TRBD1. Germline assignment: CDR1 SGHRS and CDR2 YFSETQ. Trimming cost V 4 bases and J 0 bases; bases outside gene matches: 10. There are 16 residues in the CDR3. CDR3 protein: CASSPRPGQTSYEQYF. The CDR3 DNA reads TGCGCCAGCAGCCCTCGGCCGGGACAGACCTCCTACGAGCAGTACTTC.

This chain links TRBV5-1 with TRBJ2-1; D may correspond to TRBD1 or TRBD2 (7 bases each). The germline V and J ends were trimmed by 7 bases and 0 bases, with 14 bases remaining between them. There are 15 residues in the CDR3. The V gene's germline CDR1 is SGHRS and CDR2 YFSETQ. The CDR3 DNA reads as TGCGCCAGCGGAAGCGGGGACAGCTCCTACAATGAGCAGTTCTTC. It specifies CASGSGDSSYNEQFF. The full variable domain, in which reference TRBV5-1 and TRBJ2-1 provide the parts outside the CDR3, is KAGVTQTPRYLIKTRGQQVTLSCSPISGHRSVSWYQQTPGQGLQFLFEYFSETQRNKGNFPGRFSGRQFSNSRSEMNVSTLELGDSALYLCASGSGDSSYNEQFFGPGTRLTVL.

The chain employs TRBV6-1 and TRBJ1-5, with TRBD1 as a possible D gene (5 bases). V was shortened by 2 bases and J by 3 bases, with 8 bases between the two germline ends. Germline V gives CDR1 MNHNS, CDR2 SASEGT. This CDR3 has 14 amino acids. The CDR3, as DNA: TGTGCCAGCAGTGAAAGAGGGGCCAATCAGCCCCAGCATTTT. Its protein product is CASSERGANQPQHF.

This clonotype has just a few counts. The chain links TRBV5-5 to TRBJ2-2; TRBD2 agrees at 13 bases. The CDR3 is 16 amino acids. From germline, CDR1 is SGHKS and CDR2 YYEKEE (reference sequence). Trimming took 1 base from V and 4 from J; bases not matched to a gene: 1. This CDR3 is CASSLTSGGATGELFF. DNA of the CDR3: TGTGCCAGCAGCTTGACTAGCGGGGGGGCCACCGGGGAGCTGTTTTTT. The full variable domain, with the rest looked up from reference TRBV5-5 and TRBJ2-2, is DAGVTQSPTHLIKTRGQQVTLRCSPISGHKSVSWYQQVLGQGPQFIFQYYEKEERGRGNFPDRFSARQFPNYSSELNVNALLLGDSALYLCASSLTSGGATGELFFGEGSRLTVL.

The gene calls are TRBV2 and TRBJ2-5; a possible D gene is TRBD2 (5 bases). This CDR3 has 10 amino acids. V was clipped by 6 bases and J by 7 bases, with 6 bases between them. Germline assignment: CDR1 SNHLY and CDR2 FYNNEI. CDR3 in amino acids: CASRRGTQYF. The CDR3 DNA sequence: TGTGCCAGCAGACGGGGGACCCAGTACTTC.

This clonotype was observed many times. In nucleotides, the CDR3 is TGCGCCAGCAGCTTGACAGGGAAAGGAGGCACAGATACGCAGTATTTT. Amino acid sequence: CASSLTGKGGTDTQYF. This rearrangement joins TRBV5-1 to TRBJ2-3; tentative D call: TRBD1 (6 bases). The length of the CDR3 is 16 residues. The germline V gene encodes CDR1 SGHRS and CDR2 YFSETQ. Trimming cost V 1 base and J 1 base, with 13 bases left between them.

This chain links TRBV27 with TRBJ2-3, with 7 positions matching TRBD2. Germline values: CDR1 MNHEY, CDR2 SMNVEV (reference sequence). The V and J ends lost 6 bases and 0 bases, in that order; junction bases with no gene match: 12. The CDR3 covers 17 residues. CDR3 region: CASSVTSLRASTDTQYF. The CDR3 DNA follows: TGTGCCAGCAGCGTGACTAGCTTAAGGGCTAGCACAGATACGCAGTATTTT.

This clonotype was found many times. The V call is TRBV5-6, the J call TRBJ2-5; D unclear. The CDR3 runs to 15 residues. Germline CDR1 and CDR2: SGHDT and YYEEEE. V was trimmed by 4 bases and J by 5 bases, leaving 18 bases between them. The CDR3 sequence is CASSPLQLSVETQYF. The CDR3, as DNA: TGTGCCAGCAGCCCCCTCCAACTCAGTGTGGAGACCCAGTACTTC.

J is TRBJ2-7 and V is TRBV5-8; unclear D gene. The V and J ends lost 2 bases and 6 bases respectively, with 12 bases between them. The CDR3 loop spans 13 amino acids. CDR1 and CDR2 (germline): SGHTS, YDEGEE. CDR3 sequence reads: CASSFEVSVEQYF. In DNA, the CDR3 is TGTGCCAGCAGCTTTGAGGTTTCGGTCGAGCAGTACTTC.

The CDR3 coding sequence is TGTGCCAGCTCACCCGGTCAGGGTTCATATGTTGAGCAGTTCTTC. Translation: CASSPGQGSYVEQFF. This chain connects TRBV18 to TRBJ2-1, with D possibly matching TRBD1 (5 bases). Germline CDR1 and CDR2: KGHSH and LQKENI. This CDR3 is built from 15 residues. V lost 3 bases to trimming and J lost 9 bases, with 18 bases between them.